The T cell receptor beta chain under discussion was sequenced for a study of tumor-infiltrating lymphocytes in primary liver carcinoma. Study-level background: Cases comprised patients with primary liver carcinoma who received surgical resection. The patients, men and women alike, were aged 30 to 69 years. Study-wide results and caveats: Tumor tissue displayed a significantly greater top-250-clone fraction than blood (p = 0.039). Tumor-adjacent and tumor-blood pairs overlapped less than tumor region pairs did.

Germline DNA was extracted too, while blood RNA derived from unsorted whole blood. The input was 500 ng total RNA; TCR beta cDNA was made from it with a constant-region primer. Amplification in three nested multiplex PCR rounds with slightly modified ARM-PCR gave rise to TCR beta libraries. PCR rounds one and two used TRBV1-TRBV30 forward primers with a C-beta reverse primer for around 11 cycles each. TCRdb re-derived calls from the multiplex PCR reads in MiXCR, one entry per CDR3 protein. The profile shows 300,000 to 400,000 distinct CDR3 sequences, less than 75% of them singletons. This clonotype was detected many times. Its matching antigen is unknown. One end of the junction does not line up with germline, which may come from a read error. This CDR3 is 13 amino acids long. Germline V lookup: CDR1 MNHEY, CDR2 SVGAGI.

The sequence derives from a man aged 35-49 years with primary liver carcinoma and hepatitis B virus infection. The sequenced sample was peripheral blood. The chain recombines TRBV6-5 with TRBJ2-5; 8 bases fit TRBD1. As DNA, the CDR3 is TGCGCCAGCAGCTCAGGGGGCGGAGAGACCCAGTACTTC. This codes for CASSSGGGETQYF.